This T cell receptor beta chain emerged from a study of PD-L1 blockade in urothelial cancer. About the research overall: T cells numbered a median of 141,255 in the blood samples.

Every PCR got spiked synthetic TCR analog templates. Sequencing used immunoSEQ multiplex PCR; TCRdb keeps in-frame clones, though not all of them. This table has about 40,000 clones, approximately 82% appearing once. Urothelial carcinoma in patients was locally advanced or metastatic. A total of 1 to 8 samples per patient were collected pretreatment and on-treatment. This CDR3 contains 15 residues. The V end lost 3 bases, the J end lost 5 bases, and 11 bases lay between the germline ends. The germline V gene has CDR1 ENHRY and CDR2 SYGVKD. This clone appeared a few times. The source was PBMCs, collected around atezolizumab (anti-PD-L1) treatment. This sequence originates from a man aged 55-75 years with urothelial cancer. The rearrangement links TRBV10-3 to TRBJ1-6; a possible D gene is TRBD1 (5 bases). The CDR3 sequence is CAISDPGIHNSPLHF. CDR3 nucleotide sequence: TGTGCCATCAGTGACCCAGGGATCCATAATTCACCCCTCCACTTT.